This T cell receptor beta chain emerged from a study of CD8+ T cells in alopecia areata. As for the study in general: Administration of oral tofacitinib to treated patients was at 5 to 10 mg twice daily.

Following extraction, RNA underwent reverse transcription to cDNA, which served as the sequencing template. Method: immunoSEQ multiplex PCR; TCRdb's copy keeps in-frame clones and lacks some. Here the sample spans over 150,000 clones, roughly 65% being singletons. Germline lookup yields CDR1 MNHNS and CDR2 SASEGT. The V gene end was trimmed by 4 bases and the J gene end by 2 bases; junction bases not matched to a gene: 5. The CDR3 extends over 15 amino acids. Points from the study as a whole: Sequencing of scalp tissue also captures the resident alphabeta T cells of normal skin.

This clone turned up a few times. Its specificity is unknown. Other DNA variants within this sample encode the same CDR3. This chain connects TRBV6-1 to TRBJ2-7, with 10 bases that match TRBD1. The input for sequencing was CD4+ T cells sorted from blood, taken at week 0. This clonotype was sampled from a human donor with alopecia areata. The CDR3 sequence: CASSVETGGPYEQYF. For the CDR3, the DNA is TGTGCCAGCAGTGTGGAGACAGGGGGCCCCTACGAGCAGTACTTC.